A selection of T cell receptor beta chains follows, all from one sample in a study of T cells in Graves' hyperthyroidism and ophthalmopathy. From the multiplex PCR reads, TCRdb called clonotypes with MiXCR, one entry per CDR3 protein. The sample lists some 300,000 distinct CDR3 sequences; roughly an eighth were seen once. Sequencing was performed on blood. The receptor source for this set is a woman aged 40-49 years with Graves' hyperthyroidism. Each CDR3 is given with its conserved first and last residue. The order of the fields is J gene, clone size, D gene, V gene, CDR3 protein, CDR3 DNA. The D gene is left open where the match is weak. The size entry is marked missing in some rows and otherwise reads once, few, many or a size class.

TRBJ2-1 few NA TRBV20-1 CSVVETQGEQFF TGCAGTGTTGTAGAGACCCAGGGTGAGCAGTTCTTC
TRBJ2-1 many NA TRBV11-2 CASSLVSNEQFF TGTGCCAGCAGCTTAGTAAGCAATGAGCAGTTCTTC
TRBJ2-3 many NA TRBV7-3 CASSPKNGAGTQYF TGTGCCAGCAGCCCAAAAAATGGGGCGGGTACGCAGTATTTT
TRBJ2-3 few TRBD2 TRBV27 CASSFWTSGRGDTQYF TGTGCCAGCAGTTTCTGGACTAGCGGGAGAGGAGATACGCAGTATTTT
TRBJ1-1 many NA TRBV11-3 CASSLSRTGEAFF TGTGCCAGCAGCTTATCCCGGACCGGAGAAGCTTTCTTT
TRBJ2-3 many TRBD2 TRBV10-2 CASSVIAGVGDTQYF TGCGCCAGCAGTGTTATAGCGGGAGTGGGAGATACGCAGTATTTT
TRBJ2-1 many TRBD1 TRBV6-1 CASGRTGFDNEQFF TGTGCCAGCGGACGGACAGGGTTTGACAATGAGCAGTTCTTC
TRBJ2-1 many NA TRBV15 CATSSQYLSSYNEQFF TGTGCCACCAGCAGCCAGTACCTATCCTCCTACAATGAGCAGTTCTTC
TRBJ1-6 many NA TRBV28 CASRKTGRRTYNSPLHF TGTGCCAGCAGGAAAACAGGGCGGCGAACCTATAATTCACCCCTCCACTTT
TRBJ2-5 many TRBD1 TRBV24-1 CATSDSSGGAETQYF TGTGCCACCAGTGATTCGTCAGGGGGCGCGGAGACCCAGTACTTC
TRBJ1-1 many NA TRBV7-9 CASKILFGTEAFF TGTGCCAGCAAAATCCTTTTCGGTACTGAAGCTTTCTTT
TRBJ1-1 many NA TRBV19 CASSLGRGQNTEAFF TGTGCCAGTAGTCTTGGCCGCGGGCAGAACACTGAAGCTTTCTTT
TRBJ2-7 NA TRBD2 TRBV11-2 CASSRPGLGNEQYF TGTGCCAGCAGCCGCCCGGGACTAGGGAACGAGCAGTACTTC
TRBJ2-3 few TRBD2 TRBV7-9 CASSLVLAGGDTQYF TGTGCCAGCAGCTTAGTGCTAGCGGGAGGAGATACGCAGTATTTT
TRBJ2-5 NA NA TRBV5-4 CASSWVGETQYF TGTGCCAGCAGCTGGGTGGGCGAGACCCAGTACTTC
TRBJ2-5 many TRBD2 TRBV7-2 CASSLGGASGHPQETQYF TGTGCCAGCAGCTTAGGGGGAGCTAGCGGTCATCCCCAAGAGACCCAGTACTTC
TRBJ1-1 many NA TRBV6-1 CASSRGAGTEAFF TGTGCCAGCAGTAGGGGGGCTGGCACTGAAGCTTTCTTT
TRBJ2-2 few NA TRBV7-9 CALPRRGNTGELFF TGTGCCTTACCCCGCCGGGGTAACACCGGGGAGCTGTTTTTT
TRBJ1-2 NA NA TRBV5-6 CASSLEAARYGYTF TGTGCCAGCAGCTTGGAGGCAGCGCGCTATGGCTACACCTTC
TRBJ2-5 many NA TRBV6-6 CASSYGPGETQYF TGTGCCAGCAGTTACGGTCCGGGGGAGACCCAGTACTTC
TRBJ1-1 many NA TRBV7-2 CASSSEGAQGGTEAFF TGTGCCAGCAGCTCAGAGGGAGCTCAAGGCGGCACTGAAGCTTTCTTT
TRBJ2-7 few NA TRBV4-1 CASSPGLVAPGATYEQYF TGCGCCAGCAGCCCGGGACTCGTCGCCCCCGGGGCCACCTACGAGCAGTACTTC
TRBJ2-7 many NA TRBV2 CAGRRASPEQYF TGTGCCGGTAGGAGGGCCTCTCCCGAGCAGTACTTC
TRBJ1-1 NA NA TRBV28 CASSLEMGGTEAFF TGTGCCAGCAGCTTAGAGATGGGGGGCACTGAAGCTTTCTTT
TRBJ1-1 many NA TRBV2 CASSDELIRYTEAFF TGTGCCAGCAGCGATGAATTAATTAGATACACTGAAGCTTTCTTT
TRBJ1-2 many TRBD1 TRBV6-5 CASSYSPGGGGYTF TGTGCCAGCAGTTACTCCCCAGGGGGCGGTGGCTACACCTTC
TRBJ1-2 many TRBD1 TRBV20-1 CSVQGGTGVNGYTF TGCAGTGTCCAGGGCGGGACAGGGGTTAATGGCTACACCTTC
TRBJ2-1 NA TRBD2 TRBV2 CASSEGAATSGRNSYNEQFF TGTGCCAGCAGTGAAGGGGCAGCGACTAGCGGGAGGAACTCCTACAATGAGCAGTTCTTC
TRBJ2-7 many NA TRBV28 CASKIIGQAYEQYF TGTGCCAGCAAAATTATAGGGCAGGCCTACGAGCAGTACTTC
TRBJ2-3 many NA TRBV3-1 CASSPFSTDTQYF TGTGCCAGCAGCCCCTTTTCCACAGATACGCAGTATTTT
TRBJ2-7 many TRBD2 TRBV20-1 CSAKTSGRAYEQYF TGCAGTGCAAAAACTAGCGGGAGGGCCTACGAGCAGTACTTC
TRBJ2-7 many NA TRBV27 CASSEGTVTVYEQYF TGTGCCAGCAGCGAAGGGACGGTAACCGTCTACGAGCAGTACTTC
TRBJ1-4 many TRBD1 TRBV20-1 CSAEGTGSEKLFF TGCAGTGCCGAGGGGACAGGGTCTGAAAAACTGTTTTTT
TRBJ1-2 few TRBD1 TRBV19 CASSIDLLGTGGAKGYTF TGTGCCAGTAGTATAGATCTATTAGGGACAGGGGGCGCAAAGGGCTACACCTTC
TRBJ1-5 many NA TRBV28 CASSLKGLGNQPQHF TGTGCCAGCAGTTTAAAGGGACTGGGCAATCAGCCCCAGCATTTT
TRBJ1-1 many NA TRBV3-1 CASSRDSTEAFF TGTGCCAGCAGCCGAGACAGTACTGAAGCTTTCTTT
TRBJ2-3 many NA TRBV5-1 CASSPDSTTTDTQYF TGCGCCAGCAGCCCGGACTCGACTACCACAGATACGCAGTATTTT
TRBJ2-1 many TRBD2 TRBV12-3/TRBV12-4 CASSSSGRGNEQFF TGTGCCAGCAGTTCTAGCGGGCGGGGGAATGAGCAGTTCTTC
TRBJ1-2 many NA TRBV9 CASSVEADTSYGYTF TGTGCCAGCAGCGTAGAGGCGGACACGTCCTATGGCTACACCTTC
TRBJ2-2 NA NA TRBV7-9 CASSLALDTGELFF TGTGCCAGCAGCTTAGCGCTGGACACCGGGGAGCTGTTTTTT
TRBJ2-4 NA TRBD2 TRBV7-8 CASSSGEGSENIQYF TGTGCCAGCAGCTCCGGGGAGGGGTCCGAAAACATTCAGTACTTC
TRBJ2-3 NA NA TRBV29-1 CSVEGTRSTQYF TGCAGCGTTGAAGGAACTAGATCGACGCAGTATTTT
TRBJ2-3 NA NA TRBV20-1 CSANHGSGADTQYF TGCAGTGCTAACCATGGTTCGGGCGCAGATACGCAGTATTTT
TRBJ2-2 many TRBD1 TRBV7-9 CASSIRTGYTGELFF TGTGCCAGCAGCATACGGACAGGGTACACCGGGGAGCTGTTTTTT
TRBJ2-3 many NA TRBV12-3/TRBV12-4 CASSFGQSTDTQYF TGTGCCAGCAGCTTTGGACAGAGCACAGATACGCAGTATTTT
TRBJ1-6 NA NA TRBV7-9 CASSLVGVSPLHF TGTGCCAGCAGCTTAGTTGGGGTTTCACCCCTCCACTTT
TRBJ1-3 many NA TRBV2 CASSSRDFSGNTIYF TGTGCCAGCAGTTCCAGGGACTTCTCTGGAAACACCATATATTTT
TRBJ1-1 many NA TRBV5-6 CASSLGVAGTEAFF TGTGCCAGCAGCTTGGGGGTCGCGGGGACTGAAGCTTTCTTT
TRBJ1-2 NA NA TRBV7-2 CASSAGGATFHGYTF TGTGCCAGCAGCGCGGGTGGCGCTACGTTTCATGGCTACACCTTC
TRBJ2-1 many NA TRBV3-1 CASSQDVASDEQFF TGTGCCAGCAGCCAAGATGTAGCTAGCGATGAGCAGTTCTTC
TRBJ2-7 NA NA TRBV20-1 CSARDSPGLKRSAYEQYF TGCAGTGCTAGAGATAGTCCGGGCCTCAAGCGGTCGGCCTACGAGCAGTACTTC
TRBJ2-1 many TRBD2 TRBV20-1 CSARRAGGINEQFF TGCAGTGCTAGAAGAGCGGGAGGTATAAATGAGCAGTTCTTC
TRBJ1-5 many NA TRBV6-5 CASSLAGRSNQPQHF TGTGCCAGCAGTTTAGCCGGGCGGAGCAATCAGCCCCAGCATTTT
TRBJ2-5 many TRBD1 TRBV6-5 CASSYKPDRVDETQYF TGTGCCAGCAGTTACAAGCCCGACAGGGTAGACGAGACCCAGTACTTC
TRBJ2-1 many NA TRBV11-3 CASSLARSSDGYNEQFF TGTGCCAGCAGCCTCGCCCGATCTAGCGATGGATACAATGAGCAGTTCTTC
TRBJ2-2 NA TRBD2 TRBV6-1 CASMRESAGELFF TGTGCCAGCATGCGGGAGTCGGCCGGGGAGCTGTTTTTT
TRBJ2-6 many TRBD1 TRBV28 CASSLEAGGSGANVLTF TGTGCCAGCAGTTTAGAGGCAGGGGGAAGTGGGGCCAACGTCCTGACTTTC
TRBJ1-1 many TRBD1 TRBV6-1 CAARTGLNTEAFF TGTGCCGCTAGGACAGGGTTGAACACTGAAGCTTTCTTT
TRBJ2-2 many TRBD1 TRBV7-8 CASSFRDRLPWNTGELFF TGTGCCAGCAGCTTCCGGGACAGGCTCCCTTGGAACACCGGGGAGCTGTTTTTT
TRBJ2-2 many NA TRBV9 CASSVGLAETGELFF TGTGCCAGCAGCGTAGGTTTAGCGGAAACCGGGGAGCTGTTTTTT